The clone carrying this TCR beta chain was seen more than once but under ten times. V trimming: 2 bases; J trimming: 0 bases; junction bases outside the gene matches: 7. The germline V gene has CDR1 SGHAT and CDR2 FQNNGV. The CDR3 is 18 amino acids. This specimen comes from a study of cytomegalovirus exposure and HLA in healthy donors. Study background: Early on, a data release was issued that held roughly 84 million unique TCRs from HLA-typed donors.

With 60 Vbeta and 13 Jbeta primers, the PCR was carried out. Sequencing used immunoSEQ multiplex PCR; TCRdb keeps in-frame clones, though not all of them. The sample holds more than 85,000 clones, around a tenth seen once. The J gene is TRBJ2-4, the V gene TRBV11-2; TRBD2 matches at 10 bases. Sequenced material: PBMCs. This sequence was found in a man aged 50 to 60 in good health and CMV-seropositive. In nucleotides, the CDR3 is TGTGCCAGCAGCTTACGGCTAGCGGGAGAACTAGCCAAAAACATTCAGTACTTC. Residues: CASSLRLAGELAKNIQYF. Filled out from reference TRBV11-2 and TRBJ2-4, the complete variable domain reads EAGVAQSPRYKIIEKRQSVAFWCNPISGHATLYWYQQILGQGPKLLIQFQNNGVVDDSQLPKDRFSAERLKGVDSTLKIQPAKLEDSAVYLCASSLRLAGELAKNIQYFGAGTRLSVL.